This paragraph covers one T cell receptor (beta chain) sequence. It lacks a known antigen. Base qualities are not at hand, and no much larger clone is one base apart. Healthy HIV-negative adults with no recently reported acute infections or vaccinations were included as donors. Every donor was a Caucasian adult residing in Nashville, Tennessee, USA. CD4+ T cells were enriched by magnetic negative selection; naive cells were then positively selected on CD45RA, and the negative fraction formed the memory subset. Blood was obtained by leukapheresis, after which PBMCs were separated by Ficoll-Histopaque density gradient centrifugation and cryopreserved in liquid nitrogen vapor phase. Analytical flow cytometry was used to check the purity and quantity of every magnetically sorted T cell population. From each sorted fraction, genomic DNA was isolated and quantified by UV absorbance on a Nanodrop 2000c.

The record originates from a study of shared clonotypes between healthy human individuals (dated by TCRdb to 2019 to 2021). A note on the overall study: A few men and two women, aged 18 to 49 years, made up the cohort. Per donor, three plates each were used for CD4 naive and CD4 memory, two for CD8 naive, and one for CD8 memory. To estimate repertoire size and how much clonotypes are shared between individuals, the study performed deep sequencing of blood TCR repertoires from about five healthy adults. To increase sequencing depth and limit assay-specific biases, TCR repertoire library preparation and sequencing were carried out by different laboratories using diverse techniques. Each donor's leukapheresis produced roughly between about 0.8 and 10 billion PBMCs. General study outcomes and caveats: Even with the large sequencing depth, rarefaction of the sorted-subset datasets indicated that sequencing was incomplete. Naive subsets generally had larger estimated clonotype richness than memory subsets. Compared with non-shared clonotypes, the clonotypes found in all four sorted-subset donors had higher generation probabilities. When four donors were compared, the shared fraction of clonotypes was 5% to 6.5% for naive CD4, 3.5% to 4% for naive CD8, roughly 2.3% for memory CD4, and around 0.37% for memory CD8. Pairwise subsampling indicated that sequencing depth was expected to affect the degree of clonotype sharing among donors. Because the study included only a small number of donors, the genetic and exposure-history diversity represented was limited. Only blood was sampled, and tissue TCR repertoires likely differ from those in blood.

Trimming removed 2 bases from V and 3 bases from J, leaving 16 bases between the germline ends. The CDR3, from cysteine to phenylalanine, totals 16 residues. Left in the record is the CDR3 DNA by itself, 48 bases read in frame from the first base. CDR1 ENHRY and CDR2 SYGVKD were looked up in the germline V gene. TCR CDR3 regions were amplified from genomic DNA by multiplex PCR using the deep immunoSEQ assay. Extracted genomic DNA from each cell subset was spread evenly across all wells of several immunoSEQ 96-well plates, with each plate serving as a replicate. For sorted subsets, roughly 190 ng of genomic DNA, equivalent to 25,000 to 30,000 T cell genomes, went into each replicate PCR. Purified libraries were measured with a Qubit 3.0 fluorometer, size-checked on a Bioanalyzer 2100, and measured again with the KAPA Library Quantification kit. Each immunoSEQ 96-well plate was sequenced on its own single-read 150-cycle Illumina NextSeq 550 flow cell. Turning to the authors' computational methods: Because only junctional sequences without quality scores were contained in the immunoSEQ output, filtering matching that applied to full-length reads could not be performed. To assign V/J genes and CDR3, sequences were annotated against IMGT germline references using PyIR, a Python wrapper for IgBLAST v1.9. Reads were removed for weak V/J assignments (E-value above 1e-6), missing CDR3, stop codons, out-of-frame junctions, or ambiguous translated residues. A V3J clonotype was defined by an identical inferred V gene, J gene, and CDR3 amino acid sequence. To compute the percentage overlap between repertoires, the number of shared unique clonotypes was divided by the size of the smaller repertoire. Three approaches were used to assess repertoire richness: RTK rarefaction, the Chao1 estimator, and Recon v2.1 estimates of unobserved clonotypes. For all TCRbeta clonotypes obtained by the gDNA method from several donors, generation probabilities were computed with OLGA. The table was pulled from immuneACCESS by TCRdb, which kept in-frame rearrangements only. Such tables lose some clones; where checked, under half of the loss comes from unresolved V genes, and the rest has no known cause. The DNA was the basis for D and trimming; V, J and clone size are from that table. This sample is represented by under 850,000 clones; approximately 77% of them were singletons. Clones ranked in the top ten supply over 1.5% of the sample.

Sequencing used memory CD4+ T cells sorted from blood. This specimen's cell subset or site label, interpreted: CD45RA-negative fraction. This clonotype originated in a woman aged 25 to 39 in good health. The chain uses TRBV10-3 and TRBJ1-1; a tentative D match to TRBD1 spans 6 bases. DNA sequence: TGTGCCATCAGTGAGCCTTCGTGGAGGGGGGACACTGAAGCTTTCTTT. Translation gives CAISEPSWRGDTEAFF.